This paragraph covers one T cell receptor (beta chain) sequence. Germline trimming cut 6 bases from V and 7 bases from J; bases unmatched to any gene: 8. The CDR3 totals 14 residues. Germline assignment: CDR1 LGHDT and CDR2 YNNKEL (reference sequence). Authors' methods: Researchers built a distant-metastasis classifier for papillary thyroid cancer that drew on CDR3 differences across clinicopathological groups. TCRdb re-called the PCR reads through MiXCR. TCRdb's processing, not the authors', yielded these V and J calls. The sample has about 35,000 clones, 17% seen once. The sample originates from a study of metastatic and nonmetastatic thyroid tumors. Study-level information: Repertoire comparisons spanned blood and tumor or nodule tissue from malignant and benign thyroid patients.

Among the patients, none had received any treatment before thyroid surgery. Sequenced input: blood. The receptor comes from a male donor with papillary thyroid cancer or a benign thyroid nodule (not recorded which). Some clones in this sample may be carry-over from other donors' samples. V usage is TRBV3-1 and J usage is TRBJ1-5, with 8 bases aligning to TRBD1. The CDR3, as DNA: TGTGCCAGCAGTCAATGGACAGGGAAACAGCCCCAGCATTTT. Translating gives CASSQWTGKQPQHF.